What follows describes a single TCR beta chain. At one of its ends the junction is not consistent with the germline gene, which may arise from a read error. The data were produced by immunoSEQ multiplex PCR, yet TCRdb's version contains in-frame clones alone and is incomplete. This sample has about 230,000 clones, with 70% to 90% found just once. The data derive from a study of blood T cell repertoires in COVID-19. This CDR3 has 15 residues. The germline CDR1 and CDR2 sequences are SQVTM and ANQGSEA. This chain joins TRBV29-1 and TRBJ2-3; 9 nucleotides line up with TRBD1. This TCR derives from a woman between 18 and 30 years old who had recovered from COVID-19. The sequenced material came from peripheral blood. The CDR3 is CSGEQGATNTDTQYF. DNA for the CDR3: TGCAGCGGTGAACAGGGGGCGACGAACACAGATACGCAGTATTTT.